The clone carrying this TCR beta chain was observed a handful of times. Its target is not known. This record comes from a study of T cell responses to AZD1222 COVID-19 vaccine. The CDR3 has 14 residues. Trimming cost V 4 bases and J 7 bases, with 14 bases left between them. CDR1 SNHLY and CDR2 FYNNEI come from the germline V gene. Repertoires were generated with immunoSEQ multiplex PCR, while TCRdb's copy carries only in-frame clones and drops some. Of under 200,000 clones listed, about 90% are singletons. Study conclusions and caveats: Compared with day 0, the breadth and depth of the Spike-specific TCR repertoire rose significantly after two doses of AZD1222. With dominance at 160-218 and 743-854, vaccine-associated CD4 TCRs spanned spike.

The source of this sequence is an adult in good health. Sequencing used peripheral blood, obtained on day 0 of MenACWY control vaccination. The chain couples TRBV2 to TRBJ1-5; D not resolved. CDR3 DNA sequence: TGTGCCAGCAGTGTTTCCGGGGTGCACCAGCCCCAGCATTTT. As protein: CASSVSGVHQPQHF.